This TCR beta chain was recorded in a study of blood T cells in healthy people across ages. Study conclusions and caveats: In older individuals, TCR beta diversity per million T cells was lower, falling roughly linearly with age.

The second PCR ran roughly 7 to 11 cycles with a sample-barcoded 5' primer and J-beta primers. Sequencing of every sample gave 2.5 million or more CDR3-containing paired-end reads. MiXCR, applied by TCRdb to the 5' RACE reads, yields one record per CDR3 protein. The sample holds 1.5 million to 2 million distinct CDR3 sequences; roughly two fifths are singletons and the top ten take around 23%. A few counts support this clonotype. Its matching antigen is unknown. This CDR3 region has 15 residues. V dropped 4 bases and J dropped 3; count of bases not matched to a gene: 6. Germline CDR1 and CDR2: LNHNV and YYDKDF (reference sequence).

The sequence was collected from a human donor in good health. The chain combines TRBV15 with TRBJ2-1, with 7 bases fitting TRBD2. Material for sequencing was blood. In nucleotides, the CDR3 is TGTGCCACCAGCATAAGCGGGGTCAGCTACAATGAGCAGTTCTTC. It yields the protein CATSISGVSYNEQFF. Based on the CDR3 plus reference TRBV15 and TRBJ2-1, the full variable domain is DAMVIQNPRYQVTQFGKPVTLSCSQTLNHNVMYWYQQKSSQAPKLLFHYYDKDFNNEADTPDNFQSRRPNTSFCFLDIRSPGLGDTAMYLCATSISGVSYNEQFFGPGTRLTVL.